These T cell receptor beta chains were read from a single sample in a study of PD-1 blockade in classical Hodgkin lymphoma. The method was immunoSEQ multiplex PCR; TCRdb's version includes in-frame clones alone and lacks a portion of them. This table holds tens of thousands of clones, 90% to 95% found once. The source material was peripheral blood mononuclear cells (PBMCs). These receptors all stem from a human donor with classical Hodgkin lymphoma. Both conserved end residues are part of each CDR3. A D gene is named only where the DNA matches it firmly. Clone size, where shown, is once, few, many, or a class for clones that have expanded.

abundance: .
v_gene: TRBV7-2
d_gene: .
j_gene: TRBJ2-1
CDR3nt: TGTGCCAGCAGCACCCAAACAAACAATGAGCAGTTCTTC
CDR3aa: CASSTQTNNEQFF

abundance: .
v_gene: TRBV28
d_gene: .
j_gene: TRBJ2-1
CDR3nt: TGTGCCAGCAGTTTATTAGCGGCGCTCTCCTACAATGAGCAGTTCTTC
CDR3aa: CASSLLAALSYNEQFF

abundance: once
v_gene: TRBV28
d_gene: .
j_gene: TRBJ2-3
CDR3nt: TGTGCCAGCAGTTTGCCGGGACTCACAGATACGCAGTATTTT
CDR3aa: CASSLPGLTDTQYF

abundance: .
v_gene: TRBV5-6
d_gene: TRBD2
j_gene: TRBJ2-1
CDR3nt: TGTGCCAGCAGCTTTGATAGCGGGAGCCTCCCCTACAATGAGCAGTTCTTC
CDR3aa: CASSFDSGSLPYNEQFF

abundance: .
v_gene: TRBV18
d_gene: .
j_gene: TRBJ2-7
CDR3nt: TGTGCCAGCTCACCGGGACCGTCCTCCTACGAGCAGTACTTC
CDR3aa: CASSPGPSSYEQYF

abundance: .
v_gene: TRBV19
d_gene: TRBD1
j_gene: TRBJ1-2
CDR3nt: TGTGCCAGTAGGTACAGGGGGGTCCATGGCTACACCTTC
CDR3aa: CASRYRGVHGYTF

abundance: .
v_gene: TRBV18
d_gene: .
j_gene: TRBJ2-2
CDR3nt: TGTGCCAGCTCAATCAGAACGGACACCGGGGAGCTGTTTTTT
CDR3aa: CASSIRTDTGELFF

abundance: once
v_gene: TRBV5-6
d_gene: .
j_gene: TRBJ2-2
CDR3nt: TGTGCCAGCAGCCCCGGAGGGGGGGTCGGGGAGCTGTTTTTT
CDR3aa: CASSPGGGVGELFF

abundance: .
v_gene: TRBV7-2
d_gene: .
j_gene: TRBJ1-5
CDR3nt: TGTGCCAGCAGCGGGAAGGGGGATCAGCCCCAGCATTTT
CDR3aa: CASSGKGDQPQHF

abundance: medium-sized
v_gene: TRBV5-1
d_gene: TRBD2
j_gene: TRBJ2-1
CDR3nt: TGCGCCAGCAGCTTGGGCCCATTGGGCGGGAGAGGCAATGAGCAGTTCTTC
CDR3aa: CASSLGPLGGRGNEQFF

abundance: .
v_gene: TRBV27
d_gene: TRBD1
j_gene: TRBJ2-7
CDR3nt: TGTGCCAGCGCTAAGGACAGGGGTTTCGCCTACGAGCAGTACTTC
CDR3aa: CASAKDRGFAYEQYF

abundance: .
v_gene: TRBV4-1
d_gene: TRBD2
j_gene: TRBJ2-4
CDR3nt: TGCGCCAGCAGCCAAGGTGGAATAGCGGGAGGTAGAGCCAAAAACATTCAGTACTTC
CDR3aa: CASSQGGIAGGRAKNIQYF

abundance: .
v_gene: TRBV6-6
d_gene: .
j_gene: TRBJ1-4
CDR3nt: TGTGCCGTGAGGGGCACCCTCGCCGAAAATGAAAAACTGTTTTTT
CDR3aa: CAVRGTLAENEKLFF

abundance: .
v_gene: TRBV6-1
d_gene: .
j_gene: TRBJ2-3
CDR3nt: TGTGCCAGCGCACAGACGCGACTAGCAGATACGCAGTATTTT
CDR3aa: CASAQTRLADTQYF

abundance: .
v_gene: TRBV7-2
d_gene: .
j_gene: TRBJ2-3
CDR3nt: TGTGCCAGCAGCTTAGCGGTTTCGAGCGCAACTAGCACAGATACGCAGTATTTT
CDR3aa: CASSLAVSSATSTDTQYF

abundance: .
v_gene: TRBV11-3
d_gene: .
j_gene: TRBJ2-3
CDR3nt: TGTGCCAGCAGTACGGGACCCATGAGGGGCACAGATACGCAGTATTTT
CDR3aa: CASSTGPMRGTDTQYF

abundance: .
v_gene: TRBV5-4
d_gene: .
j_gene: TRBJ2-7
CDR3nt: TGTGCCAGCAGCTTCGGCAGGGCAAACTCCTACGAGCAGTACTTC
CDR3aa: CASSFGRANSYEQYF

abundance: .
v_gene: TRBV5-1
d_gene: .
j_gene: TRBJ2-5
CDR3nt: TGCGCCAGCAGCTTGGATGGGGGGCGCAGGGAGACCCAGTACTTC
CDR3aa: CASSLDGGRRETQYF

abundance: .
v_gene: TRBV19
d_gene: TRBD2
j_gene: TRBJ2-1
CDR3nt: TGTGCCAGTAGAGCGGGAATCTACAATGAGCAGTTCTTC
CDR3aa: CASRAGIYNEQFF

abundance: .
v_gene: TRBV5-4
d_gene: TRBD2
j_gene: TRBJ2-3
CDR3nt: TGTGCCAGCAGCTTGGCGGTAGCGGGGACTAGCACAGATACGCAGTATTTT
CDR3aa: CASSLAVAGTSTDTQYF

abundance: .
v_gene: TRBV7-2
d_gene: .
j_gene: TRBJ2-3
CDR3nt: TGTGCCAGCAGCTCCCATTCGGGGGGCGGCACAGATACGCAGTATTTT
CDR3aa: CASSSHSGGGTDTQYF

abundance: .
v_gene: TRBV5-4
d_gene: .
j_gene: TRBJ2-3
CDR3nt: TGTGCCAGCAGCCCAGATACGGATACGCAGTATTTT
CDR3aa: CASSPDTDTQYF

abundance: .
v_gene: TRBV4-2
d_gene: .
j_gene: TRBJ2-5
CDR3nt: TGTGCCAGCAGCCAAGACAGTCAAGAGACCCAGTACTTC
CDR3aa: CASSQDSQETQYF

abundance: .
v_gene: TRBV6-5
d_gene: .
j_gene: TRBJ2-3
CDR3nt: TGTGCCAGCAGTTACCGATATTCTAGCGCAGATACGCAGTATTTT
CDR3aa: CASSYRYSSADTQYF

abundance: .
v_gene: TRBV7-7
d_gene: .
j_gene: TRBJ2-3
CDR3nt: TGTGCCAGCAGCTTAGGGCCCCAGGGGACAGATACGCAGTATTTT
CDR3aa: CASSLGPQGTDTQYF

abundance: .
v_gene: TRBV10-3
d_gene: .
j_gene: TRBJ1-1
CDR3nt: TGTGCCATCAGTGAGTCGAGAGGGAACACTGAAGCTTTCTTT
CDR3aa: CAISESRGNTEAFF

abundance: .
v_gene: TRBV2
d_gene: .
j_gene: TRBJ2-1
CDR3nt: TGTGCCAGCAAATTCCGGGCCCTCCCCGACAATGAGCAGTTCTTC
CDR3aa: CASKFRALPDNEQFF

abundance: .
v_gene: TRBV9
d_gene: .
j_gene: TRBJ1-3
CDR3nt: TGTGCCAGCAGCGTAGCAGGGGCTGGAAACACCATATATTTT
CDR3aa: CASSVAGAGNTIYF

abundance: .
v_gene: TRBV4-3
d_gene: .
j_gene: TRBJ2-3
CDR3nt: TGCGCCAGCAGCCAAGATATTAGGGCCGGAGGTTCGGATACGCAGTATTTT
CDR3aa: CASSQDIRAGGSDTQYF

abundance: .
v_gene: TRBV7-2
d_gene: .
j_gene: TRBJ2-7
CDR3nt: TGTGCCAGCAGCTTAGTAGGAGAAATGACCTACGAGCAGTACTTC
CDR3aa: CASSLVGEMTYEQYF

abundance: .
v_gene: TRBV14
d_gene: .
j_gene: TRBJ2-5
CDR3nt: TGTGCCAGCAGCCGGGAGCGAGAGACCCAGTACTTC
CDR3aa: CASSRERETQYF

abundance: .
v_gene: TRBV7-7
d_gene: TRBD2
j_gene: TRBJ2-3
CDR3nt: TGTGCCAGCAGCCCCCTAGCGGCCCCAGATACGCAGTATTTT
CDR3aa: CASSPLAAPDTQYF

abundance: .
v_gene: TRBV6-4
d_gene: .
j_gene: TRBJ2-1
CDR3nt: TGTGCCAGCACCCCGGAGGCTAGCGCCGACAATGAGCAGTTCTTC
CDR3aa: CASTPEASADNEQFF

abundance: once
v_gene: TRBV15
d_gene: .
j_gene: TRBJ2-3
CDR3nt: TGTGCCACCAGCAGAGACTTAGTACCAGATACGCAGTATTTT
CDR3aa: CATSRDLVPDTQYF

abundance: once
v_gene: TRBV5-4
d_gene: .
j_gene: TRBJ2-3
CDR3nt: TGTGCCAGCAGCGTCGGAGGGGCGGATACGCAGTATTTT
CDR3aa: CASSVGGADTQYF

abundance: .
v_gene: TRBV15
d_gene: .
j_gene: TRBJ2-7
CDR3nt: TGTGCCACCAGCAGAGATTCCCTCCGGAGGCAGTACTTC
CDR3aa: CATSRDSLRRQYF

abundance: .
v_gene: TRBV7-2
d_gene: .
j_gene: TRBJ1-1
CDR3nt: TGTGCCAGCAGTAGTAGGATTGGAGGCATGAACACTGAAGCTTTCTTT
CDR3aa: CASSSRIGGMNTEAFF

abundance: .
v_gene: TRBV25-1
d_gene: TRBD1
j_gene: TRBJ1-2
CDR3nt: TGTGCCAGCAGTGAACGCGACAGGGAAAGCATTCGTGGCTACACCTTC
CDR3aa: CASSERDRESIRGYTF

abundance: .
v_gene: TRBV27
d_gene: .
j_gene: TRBJ2-7
CDR3nt: TGTGCCAGCAGTTTATACCGGGACGCTAACTACGAGCAGTACTTC
CDR3aa: CASSLYRDANYEQYF

abundance: once
v_gene: TRBV5-1
d_gene: .
j_gene: TRBJ1-1
CDR3nt: TGCGCCAGCAGCTTGTACGCTCAGAACACTGAAGCTTTCTTT
CDR3aa: CASSLYAQNTEAFF

abundance: .
v_gene: TRBV30
d_gene: .
j_gene: TRBJ2-7
CDR3nt: TGTGCCTGGAGCGACCCGCACAGGAGGAACTCCTACGAGCAGTACTTC
CDR3aa: CAWSDPHRRNSYEQYF

abundance: few
v_gene: TRBV19
d_gene: .
j_gene: TRBJ2-5
CDR3nt: TGTGCCAGTATGGGGGCAGCCGCGGAGACCCAGTACTTC
CDR3aa: CASMGAAAETQYF

abundance: .
v_gene: TRBV7-2
d_gene: TRBD2
j_gene: TRBJ2-5
CDR3nt: TGTGCCAGCAGCTCGCAACTAGCGGGAGGTTATTGGGAGACCCAGTACTTC
CDR3aa: CASSSQLAGGYWETQYF

abundance: .
v_gene: TRBV11-2
d_gene: .
j_gene: TRBJ2-3
CDR3nt: TGTGCCAGCAGCTTAGCAGATACGCAGTATTTT
CDR3aa: CASSLADTQYF

abundance: .
v_gene: TRBV7-8
d_gene: .
j_gene: TRBJ2-3
CDR3nt: TGTGCCAGCAGCTTAGATCTAAGCACAGATACGCAGTATTTT
CDR3aa: CASSLDLSTDTQYF

abundance: .
v_gene: TRBV18
d_gene: .
j_gene: TRBJ1-5
CDR3nt: TGTGCCAGCTCACCGTGGGGGCCTAGCAATCAGCCCCAGCATTTT
CDR3aa: CASSPWGPSNQPQHF

abundance: .
v_gene: TRBV14
d_gene: TRBD1
j_gene: TRBJ2-3
CDR3nt: TGTGCCAGCAGCCGCGACAGGGGGCTAGCCACAGATACGCAGTATTTT
CDR3aa: CASSRDRGLATDTQYF

abundance: .
v_gene: TRBV5-1
d_gene: TRBD1
j_gene: TRBJ1-5
CDR3nt: TGCGCCAGCAGCTTACCTAGGGGACAGGCCGACAATCAGCCCCAGCATTTT
CDR3aa: CASSLPRGQADNQPQHF

abundance: .
v_gene: TRBV6-1
d_gene: .
j_gene: TRBJ2-7
CDR3nt: TGTGCCAGCATTGGAATTTTGGGCTACGAGCAGTACTTC
CDR3aa: CASIGILGYEQYF

abundance: .
v_gene: TRBV9
d_gene: .
j_gene: TRBJ1-1
CDR3nt: TGTGCCAGCAGCTTGATCCGGGACGTATTAGGCACTGAAGCTTTCTTT
CDR3aa: CASSLIRDVLGTEAFF

abundance: .
v_gene: TRBV7-8
d_gene: .
j_gene: TRBJ1-2
CDR3nt: TGTGCCAGCAGCTCGTGGACGAGGGCCCTTAACTATGGCTACACCTTC
CDR3aa: CASSSWTRALNYGYTF

abundance: .
v_gene: TRBV7-9
d_gene: .
j_gene: TRBJ2-1
CDR3nt: TGTGCCAGCTGCCGGGGGACTGGCACCTACAATGAGCAGTTCTTC
CDR3aa: CASCRGTGTYNEQFF

abundance: .
v_gene: TRBV5-4
d_gene: .
j_gene: TRBJ2-7
CDR3nt: TGTGCCAGCAGCTCCCCGTCCTACGAGCAGTACTTC
CDR3aa: CASSSPSYEQYF